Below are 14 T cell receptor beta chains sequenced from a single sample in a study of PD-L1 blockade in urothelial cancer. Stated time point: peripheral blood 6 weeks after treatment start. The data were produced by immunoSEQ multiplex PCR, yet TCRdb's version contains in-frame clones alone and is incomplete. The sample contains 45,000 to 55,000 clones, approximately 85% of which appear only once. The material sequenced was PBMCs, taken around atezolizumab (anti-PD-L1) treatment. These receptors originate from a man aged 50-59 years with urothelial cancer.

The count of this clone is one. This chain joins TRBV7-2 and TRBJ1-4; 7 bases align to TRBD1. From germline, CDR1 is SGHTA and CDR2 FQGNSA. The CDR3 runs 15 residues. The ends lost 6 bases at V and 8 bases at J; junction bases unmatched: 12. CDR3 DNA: TGTGCCAGCAGAAACCCCCAGGGGGATAGGGAAAAACTGTTTTTT. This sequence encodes CASRNPQGDREKLFF.

CDR3 loop: CASRARGGAEEGHNEQFF. Written as DNA, the CDR3 is TGTGCCAGCAGGGCTCGGGGAGGGGCGGAGGAGGGGCACAATGAGCAGTTCTTC. The J gene is TRBJ2-1, the V gene TRBV7-9; 7 nucleotides match TRBD2. The CDR3 is made up of 18 amino acids. CDR1 and CDR2 from the germline V gene are SEHNR and FQNEAQ (reference sequence). The V segment lost 6 bases and the J segment 5 bases; nucleotides outside the gene matches: 19.

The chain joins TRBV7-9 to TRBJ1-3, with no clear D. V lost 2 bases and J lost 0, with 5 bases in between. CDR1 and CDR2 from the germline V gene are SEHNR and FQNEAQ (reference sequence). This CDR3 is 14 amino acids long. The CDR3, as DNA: TGTGCCAGCAGCTTAATCAACTCTGGAAACACCATATATTTT. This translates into CASSLINSGNTIYF.

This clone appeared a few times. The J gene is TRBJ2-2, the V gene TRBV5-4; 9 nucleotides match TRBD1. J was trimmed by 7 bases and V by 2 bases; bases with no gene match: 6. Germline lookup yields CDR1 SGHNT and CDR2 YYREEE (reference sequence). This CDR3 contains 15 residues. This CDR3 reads CASSFGDRDNGELFF. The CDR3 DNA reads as TGTGCCAGCAGCTTCGGGGACAGGGACAACGGGGAGCTGTTTTTT.

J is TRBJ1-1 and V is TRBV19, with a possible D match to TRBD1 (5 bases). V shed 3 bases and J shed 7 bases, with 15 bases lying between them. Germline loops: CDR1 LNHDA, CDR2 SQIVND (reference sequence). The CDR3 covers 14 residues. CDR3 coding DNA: TGTGCCAGTAGTATGCCCGTGCAGGGAGGTGAAGCTTTCTTT. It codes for CASSMPVQGGEAFF.

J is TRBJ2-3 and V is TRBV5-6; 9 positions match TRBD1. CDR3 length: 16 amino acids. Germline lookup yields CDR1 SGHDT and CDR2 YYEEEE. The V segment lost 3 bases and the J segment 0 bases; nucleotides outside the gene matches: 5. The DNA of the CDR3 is TGTGCCAGCAGCTGGGGACAGGGACTAAGCACAGATACGCAGTATTTT. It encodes CASSWGQGLSTDTQYF.

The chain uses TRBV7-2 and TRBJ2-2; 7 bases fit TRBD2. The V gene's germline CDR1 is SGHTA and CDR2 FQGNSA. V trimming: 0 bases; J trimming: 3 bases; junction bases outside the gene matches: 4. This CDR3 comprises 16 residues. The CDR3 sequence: CASSLAGLFDTGELFF. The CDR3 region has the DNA TGTGCCAGCAGCTTAGCGGGACTATTCGACACCGGGGAGCTGTTTTTT.

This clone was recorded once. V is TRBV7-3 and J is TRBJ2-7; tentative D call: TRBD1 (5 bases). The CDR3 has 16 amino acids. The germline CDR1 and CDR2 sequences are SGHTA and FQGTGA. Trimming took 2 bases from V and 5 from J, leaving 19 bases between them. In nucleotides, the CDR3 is TGTGCCAGCAGCTTAGGGGCAGTTAAAGTTTCGGACGAGCAGTACTTC. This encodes CASSLGAVKVSDEQYF.

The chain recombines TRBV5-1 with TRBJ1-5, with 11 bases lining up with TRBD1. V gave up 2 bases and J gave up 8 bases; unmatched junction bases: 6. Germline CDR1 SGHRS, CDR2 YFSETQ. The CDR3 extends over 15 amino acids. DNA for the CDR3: TGCGCCAGCAGCTTCGGGGACAGGGGGTTTGAGCCCCAGCATTTT. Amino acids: CASSFGDRGFEPQHF.

The CDR3 reads CASSPGTSASYEQYF. CDR3 bases: TGTGCCAGCAGTCCGGGGACTAGCGCGTCCTACGAGCAGTACTTC. V gene TRBV27 combines with J gene TRBJ2-7, with 10 nucleotides matching TRBD2. With V trimmed by 5 bases and J by 1 base, 5 bases remained unmatched. Germline V gene data show CDR1 as MNHEY and CDR2 as SMNVEV (reference sequence). This CDR3 region has 15 residues.

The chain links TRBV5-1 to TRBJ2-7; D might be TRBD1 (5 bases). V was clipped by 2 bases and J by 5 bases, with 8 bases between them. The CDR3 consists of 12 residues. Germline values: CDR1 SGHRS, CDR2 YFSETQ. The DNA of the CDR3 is TGCGCCAGCAGCTTACAGGACCACGAGCAGTACTTC. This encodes CASSLQDHEQYF.

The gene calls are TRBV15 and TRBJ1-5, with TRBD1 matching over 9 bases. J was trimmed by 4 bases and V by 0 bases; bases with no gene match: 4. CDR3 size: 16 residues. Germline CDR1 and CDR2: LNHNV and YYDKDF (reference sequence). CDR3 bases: TGTGCCACCAGCAGAGAACGACAGGGGGTTAATCAGCCCCAGCATTTT. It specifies CATSRERQGVNQPQHF.

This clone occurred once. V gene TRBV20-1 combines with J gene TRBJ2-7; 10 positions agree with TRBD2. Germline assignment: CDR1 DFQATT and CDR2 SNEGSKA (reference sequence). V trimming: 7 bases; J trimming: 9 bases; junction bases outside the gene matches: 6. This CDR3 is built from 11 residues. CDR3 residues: CSVAEREGQYF. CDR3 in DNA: TGCAGTGTTGCGGAGCGGGAGGGGCAGTACTTC.

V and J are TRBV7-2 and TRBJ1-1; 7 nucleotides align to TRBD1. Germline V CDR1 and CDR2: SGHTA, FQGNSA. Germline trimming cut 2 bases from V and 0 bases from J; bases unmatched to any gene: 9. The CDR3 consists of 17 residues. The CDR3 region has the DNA TGTGCCAGCAGCTTATCCCCGACAGGGAATATGAACACTGAAGCTTTCTTT. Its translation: CASSLSPTGNMNTEAFF.